This is a list of T cell receptor beta chains from one sample in a study of vaccination and CD4 T cells after COVID-19. TCRdb recomputed calls from the PCR reads with MiXCR, one row per CDR3 protein. The sample comprises approximately 17,000 distinct CDR3 sequences, less than 70% of which are singletons, and approximately 9.9% rests with the top ten. What these receptors recognize is not known. The specimen was CD4+ T cells from blood, cultured in vitro. All receptors derive from a human donor who had recovered from COVID-19. CDR3s include the opening cysteine and the closing phenylalanine or tryptophan. D genes are given only for firm matches. A row's size may be missing; if present it is once, few, many or a size class.

clone size	J gene	V gene	D gene	CDR3 protein	CDR3 DNA
large	TRBJ2-5	TRBV6-5	-	CASSYRPQETQYF	TGTGCCAGCAGTTACAGGCCCCAAGAGACCCAGTACTTC
-	TRBJ2-7	TRBV20-1	-	CSGGDSYEQYF	TGCAGTGGCGGAGACTCCTACGAGCAGTACTTC
-	TRBJ1-6	TRBV2	-	CASSDRGDSPLHF	TGTGCCAGCAGTGACAGGGGAGATTCACCCCTCCACTTT
few	TRBJ1-2	TRBV6-1	-	CASSEEAGLNYGYTF	TGTGCCAGCAGTGAAGAGGCAGGACTAAACTATGGCTACACCTTC
-	TRBJ1-5	TRBV19	TRBD1	CASSIGDRLISNQPQHF	TGTGCCAGTAGTATAGGGGACAGACTGATTAGCAATCAGCCCCAGCATTTT
few	TRBJ1-4	TRBV6-5	-	CASSYSTPATNEKLFF	TGTGCCAGCAGTTACTCGACCCCCGCAACTAATGAAAAACTGTTTTTT
-	TRBJ1-2	TRBV28	-	CASSLRGQTSYGYTF	TGTGCCAGCAGCTTACGCGGACAGACGTCCTATGGCTACACCTTC
-	TRBJ1-1	TRBV28	-	CASRYRATEAFF	TGTGCCAGCAGGTACAGGGCGACTGAAGCTTTCTTT
-	TRBJ1-5	TRBV7-9	-	CASSPRGAGNQPQHF	TGTGCCAGCAGCCCTCGGGGGGCTGGCAATCAGCCCCAGCATTTT
few	TRBJ2-2	TRBV6-1	-	CASSAGDTHTGELFF	TGTGCCAGCAGTGCCGGGGACACCCACACCGGGGAGCTGTTTTTT
few	TRBJ1-2	TRBV7-8	-	CASSSTGLPNYGYTF	TGTGCCAGCAGCTCAACGGGACTGCCTAACTATGGCTACACCTTC
few	TRBJ1-1	TRBV7-8	-	CASSPFRVENTEAFF	TGTGCCAGCAGCCCCTTCAGGGTGGAGAACACTGAAGCTTTCTTT
few	TRBJ1-1	TRBV20-1	-	CSARVGEWNTEAFF	TGCAGTGCTAGGGTGGGGGAATGGAACACTGAAGCTTTCTTT
-	TRBJ1-5	TRBV28	TRBD1	CASRTDRVGPFSNQPQHF	TGTGCCAGCAGAACGGACAGGGTAGGGCCGTTTAGCAATCAGCCCCAGCATTTT
few	TRBJ2-3	TRBV20-1	TRBD2	CSAPGTSVSTDTQYF	TGCAGTGCTCCAGGGACTAGCGTTAGCACAGATACGCAGTATTTT
-	TRBJ2-1	TRBV7-9	-	CASSRGTAEYNEQFF	TGTGCCAGCAGTAGAGGGACCGCCGAATACAATGAGCAGTTCTTC
once	TRBJ1-4	TRBV6-5	TRBD1	CASSYGRGQGNEKLFF	TGTGCCAGCAGTTACGGCAGGGGGCAGGGTAATGAAAAACTGTTTTTT
-	TRBJ1-2	TRBV7-2	-	CASSLGVPGYTF	TGTGCCAGCAGCTTGGGGGTACCTGGCTACACCTTC
-	TRBJ1-2	TRBV6-1	-	CASSEELPGPGSDYGYTF	TGTGCCAGCAGTGAAGAGTTACCCGGGCCCGGGAGCGACTATGGCTACACCTTC
-	TRBJ1-1	TRBV7-3	-	CASSLAGGRNTEAFF	TGTGCCAGCAGCTTAGCAGGAGGGAGGAACACTGAAGCTTTCTTT
-	TRBJ1-2	TRBV20-1	-	CSARGGWGTNYGYTF	TGCAGTGCTAGAGGGGGCTGGGGGACTAACTATGGCTACACCTTC
-	TRBJ1-2	TRBV6-1	-	CASSEINQGYYGYTF	TGTGCCAGCAGTGAAATCAACCAGGGCTACTATGGCTACACCTTC
-	TRBJ1-1	TRBV6-1	TRBD1	CASYEGARIMNTEAFF	TGTGCCAGCTACGAGGGGGCGCGCATCATGAACACTGAAGCTTTCTTT
few	TRBJ1-3	TRBV20-1	-	CSADSGNTIYF	TGCAGTGCGGACAGTGGAAACACCATATATTTT
-	TRBJ1-5	TRBV6-1	TRBD1	CASNRRGQSNQPQHF	TGTGCCAGCAACCGAAGGGGGCAGAGCAATCAGCCCCAGCATTTT
once	TRBJ2-7	TRBV9	TRBD1	CASSARTGSYEQYF	TGTGCCAGCAGCGCCCGGACAGGATCCTACGAGCAGTACTTC
-	TRBJ1-2	TRBV7-9	-	CASSSRRGGGGYTF	TGTGCCAGCAGCTCAAGGCGCGGGGGTGGGGGCTACACCTTC
-	TRBJ2-1	TRBV12-3/TRBV12-4	-	CASSSTTLWQFF	TGTGCCAGCAGTTCGACAACCCTGTGGCAGTTCTTC
-	TRBJ2-5	TRBV18	TRBD2	CASSPDRGGETQYF	TGTGCCAGCTCACCCGACCGGGGGGGAGAGACCCAGTACTTC
few	TRBJ1-2	TRBV7-8	-	CASSLVWDGGYTF	TGTGCCAGCAGCTTAGTCTGGGACGGAGGCTACACCTTC
-	TRBJ1-1	TRBV20-1	-	CSASGQRDTEAFF	TGCAGTGCTAGTGGTCAGAGGGACACTGAAGCTTTCTTT
-	TRBJ1-1	TRBV30	-	CAWSAGDNTEAFF	TGTGCCTGGAGTGCAGGGGATAACACTGAAGCTTTCTTT
-	TRBJ2-3	TRBV7-9	-	CASSFSRLASGGTDTQYF	TGTGCCAGCAGCTTTTCGAGGTTGGCTAGTGGGGGCACAGATACGCAGTATTTT
-	TRBJ1-1	TRBV19	TRBD1	CASSVTGVETEAFF	TGTGCCAGTAGTGTGACAGGGGTAGAGACTGAAGCTTTCTTT
-	TRBJ1-4	TRBV7-8	-	CASSLEFNAATNEKLFF	TGTGCCAGCAGCTTAGAGTTCAACGCTGCAACTAATGAAAAACTGTTTTTT
-	TRBJ2-5	TRBV7-2	TRBD2	CASSLAGTSGRRVTQYF	TGTGCCAGCAGCTTAGCCGGGACTAGCGGGAGAAGGGTGACCCAGTACTTC
-	TRBJ1-5	TRBV20-1	-	CSARDRGGPQHF	TGCAGTGCTAGAGATCGCGGGGGGCCCCAGCATTTT
few	TRBJ1-4	TRBV20-1	TRBD1	CSASNRGLGEKLFF	TGCAGTGCTAGCAACAGGGGGTTGGGTGAAAAACTGTTTTTT
-	TRBJ2-7	TRBV30	-	CAWKTVTYEQYF	TGTGCCTGGAAGACAGTCACCTACGAGCAGTACTTC
-	TRBJ1-5	TRBV30	-	CAWSPGHRGGQPQHF	TGTGCCTGGAGTCCGGGACACCGGGGGGGTCAGCCCCAGCATTTT
-	TRBJ2-1	TRBV30	TRBD2	CASTRGGLAPNEQFF	TGTGCCTCCACTCGAGGGGGACTAGCACCAAATGAGCAGTTCTTC
-	TRBJ1-1	TRBV6-1	-	CASSGDPGATEAFF	TGTGCCAGCAGTGGGGACCCCGGGGCCACTGAAGCTTTCTTT